This record concerns one T cell receptor (beta chain) sequence. Its antigen remains unidentified. The entry originates in a study of shared clonotypes between healthy human individuals. Study context: Those who served as donors were a couple of women and a few men between the ages of 18 and 49. Notes on the study in general: Against clonotypes common to all four donors, non-shared ones had lower generation probabilities. A small donor pool kept down the genetic and exposure-history diversity that was represented.

A roughly 200 ng quantity of DNA, roughly 32,000 T cell genomes, went into the sorted-subset replicate PCRs. Repertoires were generated with immunoSEQ multiplex PCR, while TCRdb's copy carries only in-frame clones and drops some. The sample lists roughly 400,000 clones; 95% to 97% were seen once. The CDR3 extends over 16 amino acids. Looked up from germline, CDR1 is SNHLY and CDR2 is FYNNEI. V lost 0 bases to trimming and J lost 6 bases; unmatched junction nucleotides: 9. V is TRBV2 and J is TRBJ1-2, with 8 bases that match TRBD1. The receptor was isolated from a man aged 25-45 years in good health. The sequenced sample consisted of memory CD8+ T cells sorted from blood. Subset defined: CD45RO+ cells pooled with CCR7-negative TemRA cells. The DNA for the CDR3 is TGTGCCAGCAGTGAAGCGAGGACAGGGAAGAAGGATGGCTACACCTTC. Its translation: CASSEARTGKKDGYTF.